This T cell receptor beta chain was recorded in a study of blood T cell repertoires in COVID-19. Study as a whole: Material from acute and convalescent COVID-19 was sourced from the United States, Italy and Spain. PBMCs, B-cell-depleted T cells, or T cells were the source of the cDNA or gDNA that made up the material.

This clone was detected once. This CDR3 has 14 amino acids. Trimming cost V 5 bases and J 6 bases, with 15 bases left between them. Germline CDR1 is LGHDT and CDR2 is YNNKEL (reference sequence). The authors' processing: Amplification from reference gene primers served as the basis for estimated nucleated cell counts. TCRdb keeps only in-frame clones here, not all; method: immunoSEQ multiplex PCR. Clone size and the V and J calls come from that table; the DNA yielded D and trimming. The data hold around 260,000 clones, with about 83% observed a single time. The TCR was taken from a woman aged 50 to 60 who had recovered from COVID-19. Input material: peripheral blood. This chain connects TRBV3-1 (or the pseudogene TRBV3-2) to TRBJ2-3; D unresolved. The CDR3 spells CASSYETRRDTQYF. For the CDR3, the DNA is TGTGCCAGCAGCTACGAGACCCGGCGGGATACGCAGTATTTT.